The TCR beta chain under discussion was sequenced for a study of Graves' ophthalmopathy and Graves' hyperthyroidism. General study points: Cross-validated, the 13-signature model showed 87.88%/81.08% sensitivity/specificity, and 80%/75% in the test set.

Diagnosis relied on clinical symptoms, serum thyroxine, TRAb, thyroid ultrasound and orbital computed tomography. The authors amplified TCR beta CDR3 regions from RNA transcripts. HTBI primers primed a first-round RT-PCR, and a second-round multiplex PCR followed. TCRdb reanalysed the multiplex PCR reads using MiXCR and keeps one entry per CDR3 protein. The sample shows roughly 170,000 distinct CDR3 sequences, roughly two fifths of them seen only once. This clonotype was seen many times. No antigen is known for it. This CDR3 has 15 amino acids. Germline V gives CDR1 MNHEY, CDR2 SMNVEV (reference sequence). Trimming removed 6 bases from V and 1 base from J; junction bases left unmatched: 6.

The TCR was taken from a man younger than 45 with Graves' ophthalmopathy. The V call is TRBV27, the J call TRBJ1-5; 7 positions match TRBD1. Sample: peripheral blood. The CDR3 DNA reads TGTGCCAGCAGCCCCGCAGGGGGAAGCAATCAGCCCCAGCATTTT. Translation: CASSPAGGSNQPQHF.